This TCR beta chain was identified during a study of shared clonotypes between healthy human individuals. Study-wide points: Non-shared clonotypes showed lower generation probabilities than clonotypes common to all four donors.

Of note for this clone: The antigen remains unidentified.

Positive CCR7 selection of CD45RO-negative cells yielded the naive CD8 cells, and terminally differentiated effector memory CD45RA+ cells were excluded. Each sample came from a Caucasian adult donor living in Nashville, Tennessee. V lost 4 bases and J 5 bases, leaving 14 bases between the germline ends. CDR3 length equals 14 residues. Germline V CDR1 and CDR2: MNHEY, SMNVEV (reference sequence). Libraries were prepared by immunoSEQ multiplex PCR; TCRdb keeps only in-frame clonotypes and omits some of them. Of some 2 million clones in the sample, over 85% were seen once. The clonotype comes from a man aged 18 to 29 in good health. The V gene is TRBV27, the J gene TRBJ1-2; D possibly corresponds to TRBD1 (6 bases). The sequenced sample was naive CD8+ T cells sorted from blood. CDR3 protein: CASSWAGEGYGYTF. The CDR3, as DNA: TGTGCCAGCAGTTGGGCAGGGGAGGGTTATGGCTACACCTTC.